This T cell receptor (beta chain) was recorded in a study of shared clonotypes between healthy human individuals. Study-wide context: A donor's plate count was three for CD4 naive and three for CD4 memory; CD8 naive had two and CD8 memory one.

Germline V gene lookup returns CDR1 SNHLY and CDR2 FYNNEI. This CDR3 contains 17 residues. V lost 1 base and J lost 4, with 17 bases in between. The sorted-subset replicate PCRs were given around 200 ng DNA, which is some 29,000 T cell genomes. Sequencing used immunoSEQ multiplex PCR; TCRdb keeps in-frame clones, though not all of them. This sample has over 750,000 clones, with about 96% found just once. Naive CD8 isolation took CD45RO-negative cells positively selected for CCR7 and excluded terminally differentiated effector memory CD45RA+ cells. The donors, healthy adults who were HIV-negative, had experienced no recent acute infections or vaccinations.

The V and J genes are TRBV2 and TRBJ1-3; no definite D call. This TCR was sampled from a man aged 25 to 45 in good health. Material for sequencing was naive CD8+ T cells sorted from blood. CDR3 amino acids: CASSEGLRVKSGNTIYF. CDR3 DNA sequence: TGTGCCAGCAGTGAAGGGCTGCGGGTGAAGTCGGGAAACACCATATATTTT. The entire variable domain, with the rest obtained from reference TRBV2 and TRBJ1-3, is as follows: EPEVTQTPSHQVTQMGQEVILRCVPISNHLYFYWYRQILGQKVEFLVSFYNNEISEKSEIFDDQFSVERPDGSNFTLKIRSTKLEDSAMYFCASSEGLRVKSGNTIYFGEGSWLTVV.